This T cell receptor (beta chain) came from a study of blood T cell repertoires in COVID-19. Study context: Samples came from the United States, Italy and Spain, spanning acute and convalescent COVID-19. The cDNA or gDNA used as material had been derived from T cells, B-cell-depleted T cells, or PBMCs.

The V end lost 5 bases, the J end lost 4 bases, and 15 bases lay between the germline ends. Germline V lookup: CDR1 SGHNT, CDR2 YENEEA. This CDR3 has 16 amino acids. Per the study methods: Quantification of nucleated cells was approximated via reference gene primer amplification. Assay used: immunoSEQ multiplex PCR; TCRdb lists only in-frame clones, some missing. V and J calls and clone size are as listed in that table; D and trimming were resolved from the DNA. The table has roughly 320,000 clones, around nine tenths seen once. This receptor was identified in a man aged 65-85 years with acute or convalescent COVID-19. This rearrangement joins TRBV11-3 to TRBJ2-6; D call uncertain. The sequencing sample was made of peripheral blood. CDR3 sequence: CASSRGGSTGANVLTF. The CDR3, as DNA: TGTGCCAGCAGCCGAGGTGGGTCAACAGGGGCCAACGTCCTGACTTTC. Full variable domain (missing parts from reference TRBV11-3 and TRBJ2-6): EAGVVQSPRYKIIEKKQPVAFWCNPISGHNTLYWYLQNLGQGPELLIRYENEEAVDDSQLPKDRFSAERLKGVDSTLKIQPAELGDSAVYLCASSRGGSTGANVLTFGAGSRLTVL.